The 13 T cell receptor beta chains below were found in one sample sequenced in a study of patients and donors after allogeneic stem cell transplantation (dated by TCRdb to 2018 to 2020). The protocol used for the library was RT-PCR. Sequencing was performed on a NextSeq 550. TCRdb passed the public sequencing reads through fastp at Q25 and MiXCR, retaining productive beta sequences. Each entry merges the rows of one CDR3 protein and shows their most common DNA and genes. This sample has about 960,000 distinct CDR3 sequences in its table, and roughly 18% of those were observed once. The ten largest clones represent 6% of the sample. The sequenced material came from blood, either unsorted or a sorted T cell fraction (not recorded which). Receptor source: a human donor who was either an allogeneic HSCT recipient or a stem cell or donor lymphocyte infusion donor (not recorded which). It is not recorded whose cells these are; they may come from a transplant donor.

V usage is TRBV14 and J usage is TRBJ2-1; 11 nucleotides match TRBD2. V shed 4 bases and J 10 bases; nucleotides not matched to a gene: 12. The CDR3 is 16 amino acids. Germline assignment: CDR1 SGHDN and CDR2 FVKESK. The CDR3 bases are TGTGCCAGCAGCCTCAAGTCACTAGCGGGAGCAAAGGAGCAGTTCTTC. Translated, it gives CASSLKSLAGAKEQFF.

Only a few counts were recorded for this clonotype. CDR3 DNA sequence: TGTGCCAGCAACCGACAGGGGGCCGCAGAGACCCAGTACTTC. Translating gives CASNRQGAAETQYF. This chain uses TRBV7-2 with TRBJ2-5; TRBD1 aligns across 10 bases. Looked up from germline, CDR1 is SGHTA and CDR2 is FQGNSA. Trimming removed 7 bases from V and 4 bases from J; junction bases left unmatched: 6. CDR3 length: 14 residues.

This clonotype was seen more than once but under ten times. This chain links TRBV20-1 with TRBJ2-7; D may be TRBD2 (5 bases). This CDR3 has 14 residues. Trimming removed 5 bases at V and 0 bases at J, with 14 bases between. Per germline, CDR1 DFQATT and CDR2 SNEGSKA (reference sequence). The CDR3 sequence is CSAPRGASSYEQYF. The CDR3 nucleotides read TGCAGTGCTCCCCGGGGAGCCAGCTCCTACGAGCAGTACTTC.

The gene calls are TRBV19 and TRBJ1-1; no clear D. The V gene's germline CDR1 is LNHDA and CDR2 SQIVND (reference sequence). V lost 5 bases and J 0 bases, leaving 13 bases between the germline ends. This CDR3 comprises 15 residues. CDR3: CASSSPGSLNTEAFF. The CDR3 DNA reads as TGTGCCAGTAGTTCCCCGGGGAGCCTGAACACTGAAGCTTTCTTT.

The rearrangement links TRBV6-2 or TRBV6-3 to TRBJ1-5; D gene unclear. CDR3 length: 14 residues. The V gene lost 10 bases and the J gene lost 8 bases, with 21 bases spanning the gap. The germline V gene encodes CDR1 MNHEY and CDR2 SVGEGT. CDR3 sequence: CATRVWETNEPQHF. DNA for the CDR3: TGTGCCACTCGGGTTTGGGAAACCAACGAGCCCCAGCATTTT.

The chain links TRBV13 to TRBJ2-7; a weak D match, TRBD1 (6 bases). V lost 5 bases and J 4 bases, leaving 12 bases between the germline ends. Germline CDR1 is PRHDT and CDR2 is FYEKMQ (reference sequence). The length of the CDR3 is 13 residues. In nucleotides, the CDR3 is TGTGCCAGCAGCCAGGGGCTGAAGTACGAGCAGTACTTC. Amino acid sequence: CASSQGLKYEQYF.

At least ten counts were recorded for this clonotype. The chain has TRBV29-1 and TRBJ2-4; D gene ambiguous. This CDR3 has 14 amino acids. V was clipped by 7 bases and J by 6 bases, with 19 bases between them. CDR1 is SQVTM and CDR2 is ANQGSEA in the germline V gene. Here the CDR3 reads CSASPQLRRNIQYF. CDR3 DNA sequence: TGCAGCGCGAGTCCCCAACTCAGGAGAAACATTCAGTACTTC.

This clonotype has just a few counts. This rearrangement joins TRBV5-1 to TRBJ2-3, with D tentatively TRBD2 (6 bases). The CDR3 extends over 15 amino acids. Trimming removed 1 base at V and 4 bases at J, with 13 bases between. CDR1 is SGHRS, CDR2 YFSETQ, per germline. The CDR3 loop reads CASSLQSSVADTQYF. The DNA of the CDR3 is TGCGCCAGCAGCTTGCAGTCTAGCGTCGCAGATACGCAGTATTTT. The full variable domain, with the rest looked up from reference TRBV5-1 and TRBJ2-3, is KAGVTQTPRYLIKTRGQQVTLSCSPISGHRSVSWYQQTPGQGLQFLFEYFSETQRNKGNFPGRFSGRQFSNSRSEMNVSTLELGDSALYLCASSLQSSVADTQYFGPGTRLTVL.

This chain connects TRBV6-1 to TRBJ2-1, with 10 nucleotides matching TRBD1. Germline loops: CDR1 MNHNS, CDR2 SASEGT. CDR3 length equals 15 residues. The V gene end was trimmed by 6 bases and the J gene end by 8 bases; junction bases not matched to a gene: 10. The CDR3 DNA is TGTGCCAGCAGCCGGGGACAGGGGTTTATGCATGAGCAGTTCTTC. Its protein is CASSRGQGFMHEQFF.

V gene TRBV6-5 combines with J gene TRBJ2-3; the match to TRBD2 covers 8 bases. J gave up 3 bases and V 0 bases, and 5 bases lay outside the gene matches. The CDR3 is made up of 16 amino acids. CDR1 and CDR2 (germline): MNHEY, SVGAGI. This CDR3 reads CASSYSLIAGTDTQYF. The CDR3 nucleotides read TGTGCCAGCAGTTACTCTCTTATAGCGGGAACAGATACGCAGTATTTT.

The chain couples TRBV4-2 to TRBJ2-5; 9 nucleotides line up with TRBD1. The CDR3 runs to 16 residues. CDR1 and CDR2 from the germline V gene are LGHNA and YNFKEQ. The junction had 5 bases not matched to a gene; V was cut back by 0 bases and J by 3 bases. For the CDR3, the DNA is TGTGCCAGCAGCCAAGAGGGACAGGGCGGGAAAGAGACCCAGTACTTC. It encodes CASSQEGQGGKETQYF.

The chain employs TRBV4-2 and TRBJ1-1; D is uncertain. Trimming took off 5 bases at V and 8 bases at J, with 21 bases between the two ends. The germline CDR1 and CDR2 sequences are LGHNA and YNFKEQ. CDR3 length: 15 residues. The CDR3 bases are TGTGCCAGCAGCGTCTTCTTCCGGGGTGGCCAAGAAGCTTTCTTT. It codes for CASSVFFRGGQEAFF.

V and J are TRBV7-9 and TRBJ2-3; a possible D gene is TRBD1 (5 bases). There are 16 residues in the CDR3. The V end lost 1 base, the J end lost 4 bases, and 15 bases lay between the germline ends. Germline loops: CDR1 SEHNR, CDR2 FQNEAQ (reference sequence). CDR3 nucleotide sequence: TGTGCCAGCAGCTTAGGGACATCCAAATCCGCAGATACGCAGTATTTT. Encoded protein: CASSLGTSKSADTQYF. Full variable domain (missing parts from reference TRBV7-9 and TRBJ2-3): DTGVSQNPRHKITKRGQNVTFRCDPISEHNRLYWYRQTLGQGPEFLTYFQNEAQLEKSRLLSDRFSAERPKGSFSTLEIQRTEQGDSAMYLCASSLGTSKSADTQYFGPGTRLTVL.